The 14 T cell receptor beta chains reported below all come from one sample, sequenced in a study of blood T cell repertoires in COVID-19. TCRdb keeps only in-frame clones here, not all; method: immunoSEQ multiplex PCR. The table lists 250,000 to 300,000 clones, over 65% of them singletons, with around 3.4% in the top ten. The source material was peripheral blood. Receptors were obtained from an elderly woman with acute or convalescent COVID-19.

CDR3 in DNA: TGTGCCAGCAGGGAGTCTGGAAACACCATATATTTT. This sequence encodes CASRESGNTIYF. V and J are TRBV21-1 and TRBJ1-3. TRBV21-1 is marked as a pseudogene. The CDR3 totals 12 residues.

The V gene is TRBV25-1, the J gene TRBJ2-2, with D possibly matching TRBD1 (5 bases). The CDR3 loop spans 14 amino acids. Germline lookup yields CDR1 MGHDK and CDR2 SYGVNS. V shed 3 bases and J shed 6 bases, with 11 bases lying between them. The CDR3 protein is CASSDRGQAGELFF. CDR3 nucleotide sequence: TGTGCCAGCAGTGATAGGGGTCAGGCCGGGGAGCTGTTTTTT.

CDR3 sequence: CSVEEGSTEAFF. The CDR3, as DNA: TGCAGCGTTGAGGAGGGGAGCACTGAAGCTTTCTTT. The gene calls are TRBV29-1 and TRBJ1-1, with D possibly being TRBD1 (5 bases). The CDR3 runs to 12 residues. Germline-derived CDR1 and CDR2 are SQVTM and ANQGSEA. V lost 3 bases to trimming and J lost 4 bases, with 9 bases between them.

The J gene is TRBJ1-2, the V gene TRBV3-1 (or the pseudogene TRBV3-2), with a weak D call TRBD1 (5 bases). This CDR3 has 16 residues. V lost 3 bases, J lost 4 bases, and 18 bases lay in between. From germline, CDR1 is LGHDT and CDR2 YNNKEL (reference sequence). CDR3 residues: CASSQRDGVRGYGYTF. CDR3 coding DNA: TGTGCCAGCAGCCAGCGGGACGGGGTAAGGGGCTATGGCTACACCTTC.

This chain connects TRBV4-1 to TRBJ1-1, with 10 bases aligning to TRBD1. The CDR3 consists of 15 residues. Germline V gives CDR1 MGHRA, CDR2 YSYEKL. V was clipped by 4 bases and J by 2 bases; unmatched bases: 4. The CDR3 DNA sequence: TGCGCCAGCAGCCCGTGGACAGGGGGAAACACTGAAGCTTTCTTT. This gives the protein CASSPWTGGNTEAFF.

This chain uses TRBV24-1 with TRBJ2-1; 7 bases are a match to TRBD2. CDR3 length: 15 residues. From germline, CDR1 is KGHDR and CDR2 SFDVKD. After removal of 9 bases from V and 3 bases from J, the junction contained 10 bases not matched to a gene. The CDR3 DNA reads TGTGCCACCGTTACGGGATCGGGGGGCTACAATGAGCAGTTCTTC. Translating gives CATVTGSGGYNEQFF.

The rearrangement links TRBV6-1 to TRBJ2-3; 15 nucleotides line up with TRBD2. Germline trimming cut 3 bases from V and 4 bases from J; bases unmatched to any gene: 2. The CDR3 loop spans 16 amino acids. The germline CDR1 and CDR2 sequences are MNHNS and SASEGT. This CDR3 reads CASSEGLAGGADTQYF. Written as DNA, the CDR3 is TGTGCCAGCAGTGAGGGACTAGCGGGGGGTGCAGATACGCAGTATTTT.

The J gene is TRBJ2-7, the V gene TRBV11-2, with a possible D match to TRBD1 (5 bases). CDR3 length: 14 residues. The ends were cut back, 4 bases at V and 7 bases at J, with 17 bases in the middle. CDR1 and CDR2 (germline): SGHAT, FQNNGV. CDR3 in DNA: TGTGCCAGCAGCTCAGTTCGGGTCTACAGGGAGCAGTACTTC. Its translation is CASSSVRVYREQYF.

CDR3 sequence: CASSPGQGGGYTF. For the CDR3, the DNA is TGCGCCAGCAGCCCCGGACAGGGAGGTGGCTACACCTTC. The gene calls are TRBV5-1 and TRBJ1-2; 8 bases line up with TRBD1. CDR3 length: 13 amino acids. J was trimmed by 7 bases and V by 4 bases; bases with no gene match: 6. Germline V gene sequence: CDR1 SGHRS, CDR2 YFSETQ.

The chain recombines TRBV11-2 with TRBJ2-6, with a tentative D call TRBD1 (6 bases). The germline gives CDR1 SGHAT, CDR2 FQNNGV. This CDR3 comprises 18 residues. V lost 5 bases and J lost 0, with 17 bases in between. This chain's CDR3 is CASSPGPSTGSGANVLTF. The CDR3 DNA follows: TGTGCCAGCAGCCCAGGGCCCTCGACAGGCTCTGGGGCCAACGTCCTGACTTTC.

The chain carries TRBV6-5 and TRBJ2-3, with D maybe TRBD2 (5 bases). V gave up 5 bases and J gave up 2 bases, with 8 bases separating them. The germline gives CDR1 MNHEY, CDR2 SVGAGI. The CDR3 contains 13 residues. The CDR3 nucleotides are TGTGCCAGCAGTCGAGACTACACAGATACGCAGTATTTT. This gives the protein CASSRDYTDTQYF.

The CDR3 sequence is CASSLGQAYGYGYTF. The CDR3 coding sequence is TGTGCCAGCAGCTTGGGACAGGCTTACGGCTATGGCTACACCTTC. V gene TRBV11-2 combines with J gene TRBJ1-2, with 8 bases aligning to TRBD1. Germline CDR1 and CDR2: SGHAT and FQNNGV. The CDR3 runs to 15 residues. The J segment lost 4 bases and the V segment lost 3 bases, leaving 7 bases of the junction unmatched.

This sequence joins TRBV7-2 and TRBJ1-4, with D possibly being TRBD1 (6 bases). V was trimmed by 1 base and J by 8 bases, leaving 14 bases between them. Germline CDR1 is SGHTA and CDR2 is FQGNSA. The CDR3 spans 15 residues. The chain's CDR3 is CASSLVQGSGEKLFF. In nucleotides, the CDR3 is TGTGCCAGCAGCTTAGTGCAGGGGTCTGGGGAAAAACTGTTTTTT.

The chain has TRBV11-2 and TRBJ1-2; 9 bases match TRBD1. J lost 8 bases, V lost 6 bases, and 13 bases had no gene match. Germline CDR1 reads SGHAT; CDR2 reads FQNNGV. The CDR3 is made up of 15 amino acids. CDR3 sequence (DNA): TGTGCCAGCAGGCCGAGATTTAGGACAGGGGAAGGCTACACCTTC. Translating it yields CASRPRFRTGEGYTF. The full variable domain, its missing parts supplied by reference TRBV11-2 and TRBJ1-2, is EAGVAQSPRYKIIEKRQSVAFWCNPISGHATLYWYQQILGQGPKLLIQFQNNGVVDDSQLPKDRFSAERLKGVDSTLKIQPAKLEDSAVYLCASRPRFRTGEGYTFGSGTRLTVV.